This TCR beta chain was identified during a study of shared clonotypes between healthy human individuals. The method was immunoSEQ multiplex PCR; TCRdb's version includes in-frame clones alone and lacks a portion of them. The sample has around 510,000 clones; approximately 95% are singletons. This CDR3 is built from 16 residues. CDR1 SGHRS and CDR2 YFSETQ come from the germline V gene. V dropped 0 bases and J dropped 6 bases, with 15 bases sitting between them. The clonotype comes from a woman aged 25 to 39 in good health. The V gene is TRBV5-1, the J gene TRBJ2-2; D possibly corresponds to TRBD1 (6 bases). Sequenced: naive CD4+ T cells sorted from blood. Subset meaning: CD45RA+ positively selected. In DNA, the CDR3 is TGCGCCAGCAGCTTGGAGGGGGTATCGTTGCCCGGGGAGCTGTTTTTT. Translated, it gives CASSLEGVSLPGELFF.